This T cell receptor beta chain was sequenced for a study of shared clonotypes between healthy human individuals. With regard to this clone: The antigen remains undetermined.

The sorted-subset replicate PCRs were given about 200 ng DNA, which is 27,000 or so T cell genomes. Assay used: immunoSEQ multiplex PCR; TCRdb lists only in-frame clones, some missing. The sample consists of about 2.1 million clones, 85% to 95% of them appearing once. The naive CD8 subset, CD45RO-negative cells positively selected for CCR7, excluded terminally differentiated effector memory CD45RA+ cells. The CDR3 has 16 residues. V lost 0 bases and J lost 5, with 16 bases in between. The germline gives CDR1 SGDLS, CDR2 YYNGEE. General study findings and limits: Only blood was sampled; tissue repertoires likely differ.

The sequenced sample was naive CD8+ T cells from PBMCs. The receptor was derived from a man aged 18 to 35 in good health. Some clones in this sample may be carry-over from other donors' samples. The V and J genes are TRBV9 and TRBJ2-3; tentatively, D is TRBD2 (6 bases). The CDR3 DNA reads TGTGCCAGCAGCGTAGCCGGGAGATTTCGTGTAGATACGCAGTATTTT. Translating it yields CASSVAGRFRVDTQYF.